Listed here is a single T cell receptor (beta chain). TCRdb reprocessed the 5' RACE reads; each CDR3 protein has one entry and no DNA is given. The sample data list over 100,000 distinct CDR3 sequences. This record belongs to a study of T cells expressing NK-cell markers. Study-wide context: With respect to HCMV, most of the eight sequenced donors were seropositive, and one was seronegative.

Germline CDR1 MNHEY, CDR2 SMNVEV (reference sequence). The CDR3 runs 11 residues. V is TRBV27 and J is TRBJ2-3; the D gene TCRdb calls, TRBD2, cannot be checked with no DNA. The TCR sequence derives from a woman aged 18-69 years in good health. The specimen was blood T cells: a sorted CD56 or NKG2C T cell subset, CD4+ or CD8+ T cells, or bulk PBMC T cells (not recorded which). CDR3 region: CASSFGSTQYF.